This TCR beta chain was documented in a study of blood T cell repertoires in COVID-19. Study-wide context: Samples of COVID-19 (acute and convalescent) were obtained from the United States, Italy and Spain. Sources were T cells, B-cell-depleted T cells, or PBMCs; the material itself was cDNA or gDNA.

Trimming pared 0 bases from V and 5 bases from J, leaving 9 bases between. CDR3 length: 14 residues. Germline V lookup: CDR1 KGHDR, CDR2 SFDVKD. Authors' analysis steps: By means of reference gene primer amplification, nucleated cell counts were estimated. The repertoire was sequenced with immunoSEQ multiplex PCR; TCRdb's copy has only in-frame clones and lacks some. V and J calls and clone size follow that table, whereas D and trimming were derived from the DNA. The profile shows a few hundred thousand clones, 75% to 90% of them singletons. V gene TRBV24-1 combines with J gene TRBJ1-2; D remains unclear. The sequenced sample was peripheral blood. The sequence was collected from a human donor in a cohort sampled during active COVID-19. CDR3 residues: CATSDLQGEYGYTF. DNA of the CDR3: TGTGCCACCAGTGATTTGCAAGGAGAGTATGGCTACACCTTC.